Below are 11 T cell receptor beta chains sequenced from a single sample in a study of blood T cell repertoires in COVID-19. Repertoires were generated with immunoSEQ multiplex PCR, while TCRdb's copy carries only in-frame clones and drops some. Of approximately 56,000 clones detected, around 81% appear once; the ten largest clones hold under 7%. The sequenced sample consisted of peripheral blood. All receptors come from a man aged 65 to 85 with active COVID-19.

V gene TRBV4-2 combines with J gene TRBJ1-4; D is possibly TRBD1 (6 bases). Germline lookup yields CDR1 LGHNA and CDR2 YNFKEQ. The CDR3 covers 15 residues. Deletions cut 1 base from V and 8 bases from J, with 14 bases between. CDR3 nucleotide sequence: TGTGCCAGCAGCCAAGCGGGACATACGCGGGAAAAACTGTTTTTT. Amino acids: CASSQAGHTREKLFF.

In DNA, the CDR3 is TGTGCCAGCAGCTTAGAGGACAGGGCCAGTGGCTACACCTTC. This encodes CASSLEDRASGYTF. The V gene is TRBV7-9, the J gene TRBJ1-2; 8 nucleotides agree with TRBD1. V gave up 1 base and J gave up 7 bases; unmatched junction bases: 5. CDR3 length: 14 residues. CDR1 and CDR2 (germline): SEHNR, FQNEAQ (reference sequence).

This sequence joins TRBV10-3 and TRBJ2-7, with 7 bases fitting TRBD2. This CDR3 contains 14 residues. Germline CDR1 and CDR2: ENHRY and SYGVKD. V trimming: 7 bases; J trimming: 4 bases; junction bases outside the gene matches: 10. In DNA form, the CDR3 reads TGTGCCATCACCTCCGGGACTACCCTATACGAGCAGTACTTC. Translated, it gives CAITSGTTLYEQYF.

CDR3 sequence reads: CASTRRSYNSPLHF. In DNA form, the CDR3 reads TGTGCCAGTACAAGGAGGTCCTATAATTCACCCCTCCACTTT. The chain recombines TRBV19 with TRBJ1-6; no reliable D call. This CDR3 has 14 amino acids. The V end was cut by 7 bases, the J end by 1 base, with 8 bases between. CDR1 LNHDA and CDR2 SQIVND come from the germline V gene (reference sequence).

The chain combines TRBV5-6 with TRBJ1-1; D call uncertain. This CDR3 has 12 residues. V was trimmed by 2 bases and J by 7 bases, leaving 9 bases between them. Looked up from germline, CDR1 is SGHDT and CDR2 is YYEEEE. CDR3 sequence (DNA): TGTGCCAGCAGCTTCTCGAGAGGTGAAGCTTTCTTT. As protein: CASSFSRGEAFF.

The rearrangement uses TRBV30 and TRBJ1-1; D is uncertain. Trimming took 2 bases from V and 6 from J, leaving 13 bases between them. Germline V gives CDR1 GTSNPN, CDR2 SVGIG (reference sequence). The CDR3 spans 13 residues. DNA for the CDR3: TGTGCCTGGAGTATCTTGGGAGGCGCTGAAGCTTTCTTT. Translating gives CAWSILGGAEAFF.

The rearrangement uses TRBV18 and TRBJ1-4, with D perhaps TRBD1 (5 bases). With 2 bases removed from V and 8 bases from J, the gap between germline ends came to 21 bases. The CDR3 runs 17 residues. Germline CDR1 and CDR2: KGHSH and LQKENI. CDR3 in amino acids: CASSPGADLGRWEKLFF. CDR3 DNA sequence: TGTGCCAGCTCACCAGGGGCAGACCTGGGTCGTTGGGAAAAACTGTTTTTT. The full variable domain, completed using reference TRBV18 and TRBJ1-4, is NAGVMQNPRHLVRRRGQEARLRCSPMKGHSHVYWYRQLPEEGLKFMVYLQKENIIDESGMPKERFSAEFPKEGPSILRIQQVVRGDSAAYFCASSPGADLGRWEKLFFGSGTQLSVL.

The chain couples TRBV19 to TRBJ2-2; no clear D. The CDR3 totals 12 residues. V dropped 4 bases and J dropped 6 bases, with 6 bases sitting between them. The V gene's germline CDR1 is LNHDA and CDR2 SQIVND (reference sequence). The CDR3: CASSRLPGELFF. CDR3 nucleotides: TGTGCCAGTAGTAGACTCCCCGGGGAGCTGTTTTTT.

The chain links TRBV3-1 (or the pseudogene TRBV3-2) to TRBJ2-7; 12 nucleotides match TRBD1. J gave up 3 bases and V 5 bases, and 5 bases lay outside the gene matches. Germline lookup yields CDR1 LGHDT and CDR2 YNNKEL (reference sequence). CDR3 size: 15 residues. The CDR3 loop is CASSTGTGGLYEQYF. For the CDR3, the DNA is TGTGCCAGCAGCACCGGGACAGGGGGCCTCTACGAGCAGTACTTC.

The rearrangement links TRBV6-5 to TRBJ2-5, with D perhaps matching TRBD1 (6 bases). V dropped 6 bases and J dropped 5 bases, with 16 bases sitting between them. CDR1 is MNHEY, CDR2 SVGAGI, per germline. The CDR3 runs to 14 residues. This CDR3 reads CASSPNRVGETQYF. In DNA form, the CDR3 reads TGTGCCAGCAGCCCCAACAGGGTTGGGGAGACCCAGTACTTC.

The chain uses TRBV5-1 and TRBJ2-7; no firm D call. V gave up 0 bases and J gave up 3 bases, with 13 bases separating them. The CDR3 sequence is 15 residues long. From germline, CDR1 is SGHRS and CDR2 YFSETQ. The CDR3 bases are TGCGCCAGCAGCTTGGCGTTGGGCGATTACTACGAGCAGTACTTC. It codes for CASSLALGDYYEQYF.